The clone carrying this TCR beta chain appeared many times. Its antigen is unknown. This sample was included in a study of T-cell reconstitution after alpha-beta-depleted transplantation in children. Points from the study as a whole: Surviving recipient T cells and thymic progenitors accounted for the high day-60 TCRbeta diversity observed in some patients. At around two months after transplant, the alpha-beta T cells were reportedly derived from several hundred expanded clones that came from non-depleted graft cells. Hyperexpanded clones declined; after one year, newly produced T cells mostly supplied diversity.

CDR1 is SGHTS, CDR2 YDEGEE, per germline. The CDR3 contains 15 residues. V dropped 0 bases and J dropped 11 bases, with 19 bases sitting between them. Preparation of the TCRbeta library involved a method that used unique molecular identifiers. TCRdb ran MiXCR on the PCR reads and lists one entry per CDR3 protein. The table has 70,000 or so distinct CDR3 sequences, roughly 10% seen once. Sequencing was performed on PBMCs, taken before TCRalphabeta/CD19-depleted stem cell transplant. This clonotype originated in a boy younger than 18 with acute myeloid leukemia, due to receive a stem cell transplant. V is TRBV5-8 and J is TRBJ2-3; TRBD2 is a possible D gene (6 bases). Here the CDR3 reads CASSLGTTGGMGQYF. CDR3 coding DNA: TGTGCCAGCAGCTTGGGCACCACTGGCGGGATGGGGCAGTATTTT.